This T cell receptor beta chain is from a study of molecular identifiers for immune sequencing clone quantification. Regarding this clonotype: Its specificity is unknown. A much larger clone differs by one base, so this may be a read error.

Naive CD8 libraries came from about 20,000 to 1,000,000 sorted cells with 10%, 30% or 50% RNA. In the sort, naive CD8 T cells were defined as CD8+CD4-CCR7+CD45RA+. The study, taken as a whole, reports: Clones above 20 RNA copies contained over 98% of effector molecules but under 1% of naive ones.

Libraries of bulk TCR were made by previously described methods (with listed TCR primers). TCRdb fed the PCR reads into MiXCR, producing one record per CDR3 protein. Among fewer than 350,000 distinct CDR3 sequences, about a fifth were seen once, and the ten largest hold approximately 0.83%. Trimming stripped 4 bases from V and 1 base from J, with 12 bases between. The CDR3 extends over 15 amino acids. Germline CDR1 reads KGHSH; CDR2 reads LQKENI. Sample: naive CD8+ T cells from blood, with Jurkat cell RNA spiked in. Subset noted: FACS-sorted CD8+CD4-CCR7+CD45RA+ naive T cells. The chain has TRBV18 and TRBJ2-3; the D gene is possibly TRBD1 (5 bases). This receptor was identified in a human donor in good health. Some libraries in this study had Jurkat cell RNA spiked in. CDR3 sequence reads: CASSRPGIGTDTQYF. The CDR3 DNA is TGTGCCAGCTCACGTCCAGGGATCGGCACAGATACGCAGTATTTT.